The clone carrying this TCR beta chain has a handful of counts. The antigen remains unidentified. The sample originates from a study of OX40 agonist ivuxolimab in advanced cancers. The overall study: Cancers in dose escalation were hepatocellular, melanoma, renal cell and head and neck. It was permissible to have had prior anti-PD-1, anti-PD-L1 or anti-CTLA-4 therapy, and less than 45% had some. The study, taken as a whole, reports: Expanded peripheral T cells had an undetermined antigen specificity.

The method was immunoSEQ multiplex PCR; TCRdb's version includes in-frame clones alone and lacks a portion of them. The sample has roughly 32,000 clones; approximately 89% are singletons. Germline V gene lookup returns CDR1 SGHVS and CDR2 FNYEAQ. V lost 3 bases to trimming and J lost 2 bases, with 11 bases between them. The CDR3 loop spans 14 amino acids. Blood samples were obtained at baseline, cycle 4 day 1, and cycle 7 day 1. The origin of this receptor is an adult with an advanced solid tumor such as melanoma, head and neck, liver or kidney cancer. The V gene is TRBV7-6, the J gene TRBJ2-7; weak D call: TRBD2 (6 bases). Sequenced here: CD4+ or CD8+ T cells sorted from blood, sampled in a trial of the OX40 agonist ivuxolimab. The CDR3 region has the DNA TGTGCCAGCAGCTTGACCGGGACTCCCTACGAGCAGTACTTC. Translated, it gives CASSLTGTPYEQYF.